This T cell receptor (beta chain) was profiled in a study of T cells after yellow fever vaccination. Whole-study context: Fractions with few cells were prepared using SMART-Seq v4 Ultra Low Input. Regarding the study as a whole: Peak timing came faster in the weaker secondary response, day 5 versus 15. Post-booster repertoires again held most primary-vaccination clones (96% CD4, 80% to 90% CD8).

Of note for this clonotype: Its antigen remains unidentified.

Germline CDR1 reads DFQATT; CDR2 reads SNEGSKA (reference sequence). The ends were cut back, 5 bases at V and 3 bases at J, with 11 bases in the middle. The CDR3 spans 13 residues. Synthesis of TCR cDNA relied on 5'RACE template switching, which attached a universal primer site and UMIs. One entry per CDR3 protein, called by TCRdb with MiXCR from the 5' RACE reads. Found here are around 250,000 distinct CDR3 sequences, less than 8.5% of them singletons; the top ten hold approximately 0.87%. The clonotype originates from a man aged 30 to 39 who received the YFV17D yellow fever vaccine. J is TRBJ1-5 and V is TRBV20-1; no definite D call. The specimen comprised CD4+ T cells sorted from PBMCs, sampled 15 days after the yellow fever booster vaccination. CDR3 residues: CSAVQENNQPQHF. CDR3 DNA: TGCAGTGCTGTTCAGGAGAACAATCAGCCCCAGCATTTT.